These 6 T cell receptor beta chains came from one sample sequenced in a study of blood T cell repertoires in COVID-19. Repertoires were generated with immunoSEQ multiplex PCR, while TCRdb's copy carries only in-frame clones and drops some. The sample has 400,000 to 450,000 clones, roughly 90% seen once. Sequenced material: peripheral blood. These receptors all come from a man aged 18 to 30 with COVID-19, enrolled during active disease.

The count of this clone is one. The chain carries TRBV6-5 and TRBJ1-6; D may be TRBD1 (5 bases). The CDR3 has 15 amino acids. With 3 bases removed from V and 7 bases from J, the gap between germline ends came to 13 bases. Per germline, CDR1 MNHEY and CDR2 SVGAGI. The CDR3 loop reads CASSYNARVNSPLHF. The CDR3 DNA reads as TGTGCCAGCAGTTATAATGCCAGGGTGAATTCACCCCTCCACTTT.

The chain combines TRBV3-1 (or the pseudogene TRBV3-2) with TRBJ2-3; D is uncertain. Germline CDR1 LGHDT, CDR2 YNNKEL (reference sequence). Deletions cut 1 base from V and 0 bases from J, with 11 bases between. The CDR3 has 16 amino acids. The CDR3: CASSQGPDPSTDTQYF. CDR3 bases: TGTGCCAGCAGCCAAGGCCCAGATCCTAGCACAGATACGCAGTATTTT.

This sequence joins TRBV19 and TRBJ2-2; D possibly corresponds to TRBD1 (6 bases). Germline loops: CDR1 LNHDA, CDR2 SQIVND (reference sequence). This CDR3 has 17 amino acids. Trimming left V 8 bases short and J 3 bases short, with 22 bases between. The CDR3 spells CASVIRGGDSDTGELFF. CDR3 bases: TGTGCCAGTGTAATAAGAGGGGGAGATTCGGACACCGGGGAGCTGTTTTTT.

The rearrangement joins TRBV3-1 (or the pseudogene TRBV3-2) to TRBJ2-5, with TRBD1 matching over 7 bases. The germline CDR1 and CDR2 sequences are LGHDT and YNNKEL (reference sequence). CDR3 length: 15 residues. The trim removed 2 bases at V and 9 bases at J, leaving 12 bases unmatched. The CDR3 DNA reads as TGTGCCAGCAGCCAACGGGGACAGCTACCCGGGGCCCAGTACTTC. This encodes CASSQRGQLPGAQYF.

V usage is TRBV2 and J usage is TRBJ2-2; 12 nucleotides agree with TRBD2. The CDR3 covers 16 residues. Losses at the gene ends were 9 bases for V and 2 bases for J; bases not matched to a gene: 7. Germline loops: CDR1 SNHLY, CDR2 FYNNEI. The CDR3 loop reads CASKTSGGINTGELFF. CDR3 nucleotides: TGTGCCAGTAAGACTAGCGGGGGAATAAACACCGGGGAGCTGTTTTTT.

The CDR3 sequence is CASSLIGVDEKLFF. As DNA, the CDR3 is TGTGCCAGCAGTTTGATCGGGGTGGATGAAAAACTGTTTTTT. This chain uses TRBV27 with TRBJ1-4; D gene unclear. Trimming cost V 3 bases and J 6 bases, with 11 bases left between them. In germline, CDR1 is MNHEY, CDR2 SMNVEV (reference sequence). This CDR3 region has 14 residues.